The entry below gives a single TCR beta chain sequence along with its context. This specimen belongs to a study of CD8 T cells in ankylosing spondylitis. TCRdb independently ran MiXCR on the 5' RACE reads; one entry per CDR3 protein. The data show approximately 350,000 distinct CDR3 sequences, roughly 20% seen once. Trimming left V 5 bases short and J 7 bases short, with 18 bases between. The CDR3 has 15 amino acids. Per germline, CDR1 SEHNR and CDR2 FQNEAQ (reference sequence). The receptor was derived from a male donor with ankylosing spondylitis or in good health (not recorded which). Specimen: blood, either unsorted or a sorted T cell fraction (not recorded which). This rearrangement joins TRBV7-9 to TRBJ2-1; possibly TRBD2 for D (7 bases). The CDR3 is CASSRGGASVNEQFF. DNA for the CDR3: TGTGCCAGCAGCCGAGGGGGGGCCAGTGTGAATGAGCAGTTCTTC.